This T cell receptor (beta chain) emerged from a study of CD8 T cells in ankylosing spondylitis. CDR1 is SGHRS and CDR2 is YFSETQ in the germline V gene. The CDR3 has 14 amino acids. Trimming shortened V by 6 bases and J by 0 bases, and 13 bases separated the two germline ends. Via MiXCR, TCRdb re-called the 5' RACE reads, giving one row per CDR3 protein. The sample yields under 150,000 distinct CDR3 sequences, around 13% seen once. This clonotype occurred many times. Its antigen is as yet unknown. Study-wide results and limits: Researchers reportedly found disease-linked clones significantly enriched in matched ankylosing spondylitis synovial fluid. Relatively scarce in peripheral blood, disease-linked clones were CD8+.

This sequence was found in a female donor with ankylosing spondylitis or in good health (not recorded which). Sequenced material: blood, either unsorted or a sorted T cell fraction (not recorded which). This sequence joins TRBV5-1 and TRBJ2-7, with a tentative D call TRBD1 (5 bases). The CDR3 nucleotides are TGCGCCAGCAAGAAGACAGAGAGCTCCTACGAGCAGTACTTC. Translation: CASKKTESSYEQYF.